The 19 T cell receptor beta chains listed next were all sequenced from one sample in a study of human T cells and chemical hapten exposure (dated by TCRdb to about 2021). The time point label on this specimen signifies: patch test 2, 6 weeks after DPC sensitization. The treatment or condition label for this specimen denotes: therapeutic diphenylcyclopropenone sensitization with weekly scalp DPC. The library was made by RACE. Sequencer: NextSeq 500. In-frame beta chains were kept once TCRdb had trimmed the public reads at Q25 with fastp and called clones with MiXCR. Each entry is one CDR3 protein sequence, shown with its most common DNA and genes. The sample data list about 84,000 distinct CDR3 sequences, and 10% of these were observed just once. The ten largest clones represent roughly 5% of the sample. Sequences were derived from whole blood, sampled in connection with sensitization to the hapten diphenylcyclopropenone (DPC). These receptors all come from a woman in her forties or fifties with alopecia areata. Some clones in this sample may be carry-over from other donors' samples.

The V gene is TRBV6-2 or TRBV6-3, the J gene TRBJ2-3, with D unclear. The germline CDR1 and CDR2 sequences are MNHEY and SVGEGT. This CDR3 has 14 residues. V lost 0 bases, J lost 6 bases, and 10 bases lay in between. CDR3: CASSYSIDSDTQYF. The CDR3 nucleotides are TGTGCCAGCAGTTACTCGATTGACTCCGATACGCAGTATTTT.

The V gene is TRBV7-8, the J gene TRBJ1-6, with no clear D. Trimming took off 9 bases at V and 5 bases at J, with 14 bases between the two ends. The CDR3 is 14 amino acids. Germline CDR1 is SGHVS and CDR2 is FQNEAQ. CDR3 amino acids: CASGWRQNNSPLHF. In DNA form, the CDR3 reads TGTGCCAGTGGGTGGCGTCAAAATAATTCACCCCTCCACTTT.

This clonotype has a handful of counts. The V gene is TRBV12-3 or TRBV12-4, the J gene TRBJ1-1; D is unresolved. The CDR3 extends over 13 amino acids. V was shortened by 2 bases and J by 5 bases, with 9 bases between the two germline ends. The CDR3 nucleotides read TGTGCCAGCAGTTTAATGGCGGAAACTGAAGCTTTCTTT. Amino acid sequence: CASSLMAETEAFF.

The sample holds a few counts of this clonotype. The CDR3 nucleotides read TGTGCCAGCAGTGTTGAAGGACAGGGGGGCAATCAGCCCCAGCATTTT. Translated: CASSVEGQGGNQPQHF. The chain links TRBV6-1 to TRBJ1-5; 10 nucleotides agree with TRBD1. V shed 4 bases, J shed 2 bases, and the junction held 5 bases outside the gene matches. The V gene's germline CDR1 is MNHNS and CDR2 SASEGT. The CDR3 sequence is 16 residues long.

This clonotype has ten or more counts. V is TRBV7-9 and J is TRBJ2-7; unclear D gene. CDR3 length: 14 amino acids. Germline values: CDR1 SEHNR, CDR2 FQNEAQ (reference sequence). Trimming removed 4 bases from V and 6 bases from J, with 16 bases in between. The CDR3 spells CASSYTGLSGEQYF. The DNA of the CDR3 is TGTGCCAGCAGCTACACGGGTCTCTCTGGCGAGCAGTACTTC.

This clonotype appeared many times. This chain joins TRBV13 and TRBJ2-5; D is ambiguous. Trimming took 3 bases from V and 5 from J, leaving 13 bases between them. Germline loops: CDR1 PRHDT, CDR2 FYEKMQ (reference sequence). The CDR3 is made up of 14 amino acids. The CDR3 region has the DNA TGTGCCAGCAGCTTTTATCTGACTCCGGAGACCCAGTACTTC. This gives the protein CASSFYLTPETQYF.

This clonotype showed up many times. The V call is TRBV5-1, the J call TRBJ2-5, with TRBD2 identical over 7 bases. The CDR3 runs to 15 residues. Per the germline V gene, CDR1 is SGHRS and CDR2 is YFSETQ. With V trimmed by 2 bases and J by 0 bases, 4 bases remained unmatched. The chain's CDR3 is CASSLDGRYQETQYF. For the CDR3, the DNA is TGCGCCAGCAGCTTAGACGGGAGGTACCAAGAGACCCAGTACTTC.

The rearrangement joins TRBV7-6 to TRBJ2-2; perhaps TRBD1 as D (6 bases). CDR3 length equals 16 residues. The V and J ends lost 5 bases and 2 bases respectively, with 15 bases between them. Germline values: CDR1 SGHVS, CDR2 FNYEAQ. This CDR3 reads CASSMGTSRNTGELFF. CDR3 bases: TGTGCCAGCAGCATGGGGACAAGTAGAAACACCGGGGAGCTGTTTTTT. The entire variable domain, with the rest obtained from reference TRBV7-6 and TRBJ2-2, is as follows: GAGVSQSPRYKVTKRGQDVALRCDPISGHVSLYWYRQALGQGPEFLTYFNYEAQQDKSGLPNDRFSAERPEGSISTLTIQRTEQRDSAMYRCASSMGTSRNTGELFFGEGSRLTVL.

Written as DNA, the CDR3 is TGTGCCAGCAGGACAGGGTGCCTCGAGCAGTACTTC. Its protein product is CASRTGCLEQYF. V usage is TRBV21-1 and J usage is TRBJ2-7; the DNA was not compared with TRBD1, the D call given in the table. TRBV21-1 is a known pseudogene. This CDR3 spans 12 amino acids.

This clonotype was counted at least ten times. The J gene is TRBJ2-7, the V gene TRBV7-9; D unclear. This CDR3 spans 14 amino acids. V lost 5 bases to trimming and J lost 5 bases, with 16 bases between them. Germline loops: CDR1 SEHNR, CDR2 FQNEAQ (reference sequence). This chain's CDR3 is CASSDLRGAHEQYF. CDR3 DNA sequence: TGTGCCAGCAGCGATTTGCGAGGTGCACACGAGCAGTACTTC.

There are many counts of this clonotype. This chain connects TRBV6-5 to TRBJ2-5; D may be TRBD1 (6 bases). V was cut by 2 bases and J by 2 bases, with 9 bases left in between. Germline CDR1 MNHEY, CDR2 SVGAGI. CDR3 size: 14 residues. The CDR3 region is CASSYGGSQETQYF. The CDR3 DNA follows: TGTGCCAGCAGTTACGGGGGCAGTCAAGAGACCCAGTACTTC.

This rearrangement joins TRBV7-9 to TRBJ1-5; D might be TRBD1 (5 bases). The germline V gene encodes CDR1 SEHNR and CDR2 FQNEAQ (reference sequence). CDR3 length equals 14 residues. V gave up 2 bases and J gave up 2 bases, with 7 bases separating them. In DNA, the CDR3 is TGTGCCAGCAGCTTAAGGGGAGGCAATCAGCCCCAGCATTTT. Translation: CASSLRGGNQPQHF. Variable domain in full (rest from reference TRBV7-9 and TRBJ1-5): DTGVSQNPRHKITKRGQNVTFRCDPISEHNRLYWYRQTLGQGPEFLTYFQNEAQLEKSRLLSDRFSAERPKGSFSTLEIQRTEQGDSAMYLCASSLRGGNQPQHFGDGTRLSIL.

This clonotype appeared many times. V gene TRBV28 combines with J gene TRBJ2-3; tentatively, D is TRBD2 (5 bases). V lost 2 bases to trimming and J lost 2 bases, with 17 bases between them. The germline CDR1 and CDR2 sequences are MDHEN and SYDVKM. There are 17 residues in the CDR3. In nucleotides, the CDR3 is TGTGCCAGCAGTTTAAAGCAATTCTGGCGGGCCACAGATACGCAGTATTTT. Residues: CASSLKQFWRATDTQYF.

This clonotype was picked up many times. V usage is TRBV7-2 and J usage is TRBJ1-2; D not resolved. This CDR3 contains 15 residues. Germline values: CDR1 SGHTA, CDR2 FQGNSA. V was pared by 2 bases and J by 1 base, with 11 bases between. The CDR3 spells CASSLSENFNYGYTF. Here the CDR3 DNA reads TGTGCCAGCAGCTTATCAGAAAACTTTAACTATGGCTACACCTTC.

The J gene is TRBJ2-3, the V gene TRBV5-1; 7 nucleotides agree with TRBD2. V gave up 4 bases and J gave up 5 bases; unmatched junction bases: 4. This CDR3 contains 13 residues. Germline V gene lookup returns CDR1 SGHRS and CDR2 YFSETQ. CDR3 sequence: CASSPIAGDTQYF. CDR3 sequence (DNA): TGCGCCAGCAGCCCCATAGCGGGAGATACGCAGTATTTT.

There are a few counts of this clonotype. This chain uses TRBV20-1 with TRBJ1-5, with D possibly matching TRBD1 (6 bases). The CDR3 covers 14 residues. CDR1 is DFQATT and CDR2 is SNEGSKA in the germline V gene (reference sequence). Trimming cost V 0 bases and J 6 bases, with 12 bases left between them. The CDR3 region has the DNA TGCAGTGCTAGAGATGGTAGAGGGGGTCAGCCCCAGCATTTT. Protein product: CSARDGRGGQPQHF.

This chain uses TRBV20-1 with TRBJ1-1; D not certain. Trimming shortened V by 0 bases and J by 6 bases, and 11 bases separated the two germline ends. This CDR3 is 13 amino acids long. Germline V gene lookup returns CDR1 DFQATT and CDR2 SNEGSKA (reference sequence). The CDR3 reads CSARESSESEAFF. The DNA of the CDR3 is TGCAGTGCTAGAGAGTCTTCGGAATCTGAAGCTTTCTTT.

This clonotype has only a few counts. This sequence joins TRBV6-6 and TRBJ1-4, with TRBD1 as a possible D gene (5 bases). CDR1 and CDR2 from the germline V gene are MNHNY and SVGAGI (reference sequence). Trimming took 2 bases from V and 7 from J, leaving 23 bases between them. The CDR3 has 18 amino acids. CDR3 bases: TGTGCCAGCAGTTACGCGTCCCAGGGAGGTGGGTCGGGTGAAAAACTGTTTTTT. This gives the protein CASSYASQGGGSGEKLFF.

J is TRBJ1-4 and V is TRBV3-1; D is possibly TRBD1 (5 bases). Trimming left V 5 bases short and J 4 bases short, with 11 bases between. The V gene's germline CDR1 is LGHDT and CDR2 YNNKEL (reference sequence). The length of the CDR3 is 14 residues. The CDR3 sequence is CASSAGTGNEKLFF. The CDR3 coding sequence is TGTGCCAGCAGCGCAGGGACGGGTAATGAAAAACTGTTTTTT.